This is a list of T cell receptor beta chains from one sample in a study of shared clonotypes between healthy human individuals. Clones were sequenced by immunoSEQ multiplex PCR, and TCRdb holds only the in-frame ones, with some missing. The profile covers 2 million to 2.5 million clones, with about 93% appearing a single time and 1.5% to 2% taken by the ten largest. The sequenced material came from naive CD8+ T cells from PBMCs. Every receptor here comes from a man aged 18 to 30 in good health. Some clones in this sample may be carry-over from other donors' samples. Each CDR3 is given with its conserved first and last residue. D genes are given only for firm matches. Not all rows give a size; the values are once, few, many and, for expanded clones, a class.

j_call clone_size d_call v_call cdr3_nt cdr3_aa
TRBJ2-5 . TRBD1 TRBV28 TGTGCCAGCAGACGACCGTGGGACAGGGGTCAAGAGACCCAGTACTTC CASRRPWDRGQETQYF
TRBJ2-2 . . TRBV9 TGTGCCAGCAGCGTATGGGCACAACCCCCCCACGGGGAGCTGTTTTTT CASSVWAQPPHGELFF
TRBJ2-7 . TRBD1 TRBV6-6 TGTGCCAGCAGTCCAAAGGGGGCCGACCTCTACGAGCAGTACTTC CASSPKGADLYEQYF
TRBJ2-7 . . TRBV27 TGTGCCAGCAGCTACATCGGGACGGTCTCCTACGAGCAGTACTTC CASSYIGTVSYEQYF
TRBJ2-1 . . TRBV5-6 TGTGCCAGCAGTTTTGTAGCCCTCAATGAGCAGTTCTTC CASSFVALNEQFF
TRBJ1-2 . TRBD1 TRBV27 TGTGCCAGCAGTTTAATCGGGACAGGGGAGCCCTATGGCTACACCTTC CASSLIGTGEPYGYTF
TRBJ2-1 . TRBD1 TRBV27 TGTGCCAGCAGTCGAGGGACAGGGAACTACAATGAGCAGTTCTTC CASSRGTGNYNEQFF
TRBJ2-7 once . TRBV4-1 TGCGCCAGCAGCCCTGGGGGGGGCAGGGCGACCTACGAGCAGTACTTC CASSPGGGRATYEQYF
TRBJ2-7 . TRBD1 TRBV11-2 TGTGCCAGCAGCTGGAGGACAGGGTCCCCCCCCGGCGAGCAGTACTTC CASSWRTGSPPGEQYF
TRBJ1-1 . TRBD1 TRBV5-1 TGCGCCAGCAGCTGGACAGGAATAACTGAAGCTTTCTTT CASSWTGITEAFF
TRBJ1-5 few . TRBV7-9 TGTGCCAGCAGCTTAACAGATAGCAATCAGCCCCAGCATTTT CASSLTDSNQPQHF
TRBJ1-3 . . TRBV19 TGTGCCAGTAGTACAGGAAACACCATATATTTT CASSTGNTIYF
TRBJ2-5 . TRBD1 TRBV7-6 TGTGCCAGCAGCCCCAATGTGAGGGACAGGGGCGAGACCCAGTACTTC CASSPNVRDRGETQYF
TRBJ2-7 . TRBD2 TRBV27 TGTGCCAGCAGTTTATCTCCCCGGGAGGGTTACGAGCAGTACTTC CASSLSPREGYEQYF
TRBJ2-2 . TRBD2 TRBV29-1 TGCAGCGGCCGCATAGCGGGAGTAGGCGGGGAGCTGTTTTTT CSGRIAGVGGELFF
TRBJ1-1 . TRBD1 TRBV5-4 TGTGCCAGCAGTCGACAGGGCGGGGGCACTGAAGCTTTCTTT CASSRQGGGTEAFF
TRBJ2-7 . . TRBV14 TGTGCCAGCAGCGAATCCCAGGGGGGCGAGCAGTACTTC CASSESQGGEQYF
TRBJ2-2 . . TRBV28 TGTGCCAGCAGCGAAAACAGGGAGTTCATCACCGGGGAGCTGTTTTTT CASSENREFITGELFF
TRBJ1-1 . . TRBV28 TGTGCCAGCAGTTTAACCAGAAGGACTGAAGCTTTCTTT CASSLTRRTEAFF
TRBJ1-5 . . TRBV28 TGTGCCAGCAGTAGCCGAGGGGACAATCAGCCCCAGCATTTT CASSSRGDNQPQHF
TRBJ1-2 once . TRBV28 TGTGCCAGCAGTCCGGGACCGTATGGCTACACCTTC CASSPGPYGYTF
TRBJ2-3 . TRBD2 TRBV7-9 TGTGCCAGCAGCCCTGGGACTAGTTTTTATACGCAGTATTTT CASSPGTSFYTQYF
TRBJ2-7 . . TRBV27 TGTGCCAGCAGGGTACTCACAGGTGCCGAGCAGTACTTC CASRVLTGAEQYF
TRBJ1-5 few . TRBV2 TGTGCCAGCAGTGAAGCCCCACAGGTAGGCAATCAGCCCCAGCATTTT CASSEAPQVGNQPQHF
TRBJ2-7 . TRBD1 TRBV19 TGTGCCAGTAGTCCCGGACAGGCACAGACCTACGAGCAGTACTTC CASSPGQAQTYEQYF
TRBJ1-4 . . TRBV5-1 TGCGCCAGCAGCCAGGAACAGGAACATGCAACTAATGAAAAACTGTTTTTT CASSQEQEHATNEKLFF
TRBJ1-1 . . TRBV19 TGTGCCAGTAGTAGGTCCGGAGGGGTGAACACTGAAGCTTTCTTT CASSRSGGVNTEAFF
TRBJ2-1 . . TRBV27 TGTGCCAGCAGTTTAAGAGGGCCGTATGAGCAGTTCTTC CASSLRGPYEQFF
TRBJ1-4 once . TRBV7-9 TGTGCCAGCACCTTATCCACCGGGACCTTGGGGGAAAAACTGTTTTTT CASTLSTGTLGEKLFF
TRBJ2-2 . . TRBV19 TGTGCCAGTAGTAGTCCCAGGGACACCCTCACCGGGGAGCTGTTTTTT CASSSPRDTLTGELFF
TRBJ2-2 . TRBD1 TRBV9 TGTGCCAGCAGCGGGGGGTTCGGACAGGCTTTGAACACCGGGGAGCTGTTTTTT CASSGGFGQALNTGELFF
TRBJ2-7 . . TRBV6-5 TGTGCCAGCAGTTACTCCGAGGGGCTGTACGAGCAGTACTTC CASSYSEGLYEQYF
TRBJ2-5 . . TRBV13 TGTGCCAGCAGCTTAGCCGGGGCGCAAGAGACCCAGTACTTC CASSLAGAQETQYF
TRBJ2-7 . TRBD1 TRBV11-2 TGTGCCAGCAGCCCCCGAGGGACAGAGATAATCTACGAGCAGTACTTC CASSPRGTEIIYEQYF
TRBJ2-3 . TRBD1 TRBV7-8 TGTGCCAGCAGCTTACAGGGGGATCTCACAGATACGCAGTATTTT CASSLQGDLTDTQYF
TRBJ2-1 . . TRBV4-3 TGCGCCAGCAGCCAAGACGGGGGTCTGGGCTACAATGAGCAGTTCTTC CASSQDGGLGYNEQFF
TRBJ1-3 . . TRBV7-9 TGTGCCAGCAGCTTTAAGAGTTCTGGAAACACCATATATTTT CASSFKSSGNTIYF
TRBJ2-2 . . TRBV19 TGTGCCAGTACTGGCGTCACCGGGGAGCTGTTTTTT CASTGVTGELFF
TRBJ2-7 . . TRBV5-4 TGTGCCAGCACCTCAGGGACAATCTACGAGCAGTACTTC CASTSGTIYEQYF
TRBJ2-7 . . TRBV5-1 TGCGCCAGCAGCTTGAAGACAGGAGTTTACGAGCAGTACTTC CASSLKTGVYEQYF
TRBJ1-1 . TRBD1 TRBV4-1 TGCGCCAGCAGCCGGACAGGGATTGAAGCTTTCTTT CASSRTGIEAFF
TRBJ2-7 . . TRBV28 TGTGCCAGCAGTTTACGTCCAGGGGTGGACGAGCAGTACTTC CASSLRPGVDEQYF
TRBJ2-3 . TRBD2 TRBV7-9 TGTGCCAGCAGCTTAGATACTAGCGGGAGGGGTACAGATACGCAGTATTTT CASSLDTSGRGTDTQYF
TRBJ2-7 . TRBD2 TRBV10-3 TGTGCCATCATGGGGGGGTCTGGTGAGCAGTACTTC CAIMGGSGEQYF
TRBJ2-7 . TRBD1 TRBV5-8 TGTGCCAGCAGTCTCGGGACAGGGACCTCCTACGAGCAGTACTTC CASSLGTGTSYEQYF
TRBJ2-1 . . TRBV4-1 TGCGCCAGCAGCCAAGATTTGGCACCAAACAATGAGCAGTTCTTC CASSQDLAPNNEQFF
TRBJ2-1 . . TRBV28 TGTGCCAGCAGCCTTGGCCCCGCAACTAGCTCCTACAATGAGCAGTTCTTC CASSLGPATSSYNEQFF
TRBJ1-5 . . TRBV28 TGTGCCAGCAGTTTAACCCCGACAGGAAATCAGCCCCAGCATTTT CASSLTPTGNQPQHF
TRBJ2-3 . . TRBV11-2 TGTGCCAGCAGCTTAGGGACAGCCGCAGATACGCAGTATTTT CASSLGTAADTQYF
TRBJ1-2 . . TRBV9 TGTGCCAGCAGCGTGGCAGGGACATCTAACTATGGCTACACCTTC CASSVAGTSNYGYTF
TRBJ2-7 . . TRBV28 TGTGCCAGCATTACTACAGGGATCGACGAGCAGTACTTC CASITTGIDEQYF
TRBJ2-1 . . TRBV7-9 TGTGCCAGCAGCTTAGCGTCTCAGTTCTACAATGAGCAGTTCTTC CASSLASQFYNEQFF
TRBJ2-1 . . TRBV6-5 TGTGCCAGCAGTCGCTCCGGTGAGAGGGAGCAGTTCTTC CASSRSGEREQFF
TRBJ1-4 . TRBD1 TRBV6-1 TGTGCCAGCAGTGAAGCTCCCCCCGACAGGGAGGATTATGAAAAACTGTTTTTT CASSEAPPDREDYEKLFF